The 6 T cell receptor beta chains below were found in one sample sequenced in a study of blood T cell repertoires in COVID-19. Assay used: immunoSEQ multiplex PCR; TCRdb lists only in-frame clones, some missing. The profile shows approximately 150,000 clones, approximately 80% of them singletons. Sequenced input: peripheral blood. The source is a human donor in a cohort sampled during active COVID-19.

This rearrangement joins TRBV19 to TRBJ1-3, with D perhaps TRBD1 (5 bases). CDR1 and CDR2 from the germline V gene are LNHDA and SQIVND (reference sequence). The V end was cut by 7 bases, the J end by 2 bases, with 15 bases between. The CDR3 consists of 15 residues. CDR3 protein: CASTKWGVTGNTIYF. The DNA of the CDR3 is TGTGCCAGTACCAAATGGGGGGTAACTGGAAACACCATATATTTT.

The genes are TRBV9 and TRBJ2-6; the match to TRBD1 covers 10 bases. The length of the CDR3 is 18 residues. Unmatched junction bases numbered 9, after V lost 3 bases and J lost 3 bases. Per germline, CDR1 SGDLS and CDR2 YYNGEE. The DNA for the CDR3 is TGTGCCAGCAGCGCCTTTCCGACAGGGGGCAATGGGGCCAACGTCCTGACTTTC. This codes for CASSAFPTGGNGANVLTF.

The gene calls are TRBV25-1 and TRBJ2-1; TRBD1 aligns across 9 bases. CDR1 and CDR2 from the germline V gene are MGHDK and SYGVNS. V trimming: 8 bases; J trimming: 9 bases; junction bases outside the gene matches: 14. This CDR3 is 15 amino acids long. The CDR3: CASRPGQGLIGEQFF. As DNA, the CDR3 is TGTGCCAGCCGACCCGGACAGGGGCTAATAGGTGAGCAGTTCTTC.

The chain has TRBV5-1 and TRBJ2-5; D not resolved. Trimming took 4 bases from V and 1 from J, leaving 8 bases between them. The CDR3 is 13 amino acids. CDR1 is SGHRS, CDR2 YFSETQ, per germline. In DNA form, the CDR3 reads TGCGCCAGCAGCCGTGAGCCCCAAGAGACCCAGTACTTC. Amino acid sequence: CASSREPQETQYF.

The J gene is TRBJ2-4, the V gene TRBV30; TRBD2 agrees at 12 bases. Germline CDR1 is GTSNPN and CDR2 is SVGIG (reference sequence). Unmatched junction bases numbered 12, after V lost 0 bases and J lost 0 bases. There are 20 residues in the CDR3. In nucleotides, the CDR3 is TGTGCCTGGAGTGTTGTGCCGGGACTAGCGGGCACCCTAGCCAAAAACATTCAGTACTTC. The encoded protein is CAWSVVPGLAGTLAKNIQYF.

The V call is TRBV15, the J call TRBJ1-5; 8 bases fit TRBD1. The CDR3 has 14 amino acids. CDR1 is LNHNV and CDR2 is YYDKDF in the germline V gene (reference sequence). V lost 4 bases, J lost 6 bases, and 5 bases stayed unmatched. The CDR3 DNA follows: TGTGCCACCAGCACCGGACAGGGAACTCAGCCCCAGCATTTT. This gives the protein CATSTGQGTQPQHF.